This entry lists 20 T cell receptor beta chains sequenced from one sample in a study of CXCR4 blockade with PD-1 therapy in pancreatic cancer. TCRdb keeps only in-frame clones here, not all; method: immunoSEQ multiplex PCR. This table has 15,000 or so clones, around three quarters appearing once. The source material was tumor tissue. The source is a human donor with pancreatic ductal adenocarcinoma.

This clone was counted only a few times. The V and J genes are TRBV19 and TRBJ2-5, with D maybe TRBD1 (5 bases). The V end was cut by 5 bases, the J end by 2 bases, with 12 bases between. The CDR3 is 14 amino acids. The germline gives CDR1 LNHDA, CDR2 SQIVND (reference sequence). CDR3 DNA: TGTGCCAGTAGTCAAGGCGCAGGGCAAGAGACCCAGTACTTC. Amino acid sequence: CASSQGAGQETQYF.

The chain recombines TRBV19 with TRBJ2-5; D is unclear. The CDR3 is made up of 13 amino acids. Trimming removed 3 bases from V and 0 bases from J, with 5 bases in between. In germline, CDR1 is LNHDA, CDR2 SQIVND (reference sequence). CDR3 residues: CASSISHQETQYF. CDR3 DNA: TGTGCCAGTAGTATCTCTCACCAAGAGACCCAGTACTTC.

The chain joins TRBV19 to TRBJ2-5, with 7 positions matching TRBD1. The CDR3 is 13 amino acids. CDR1 is LNHDA, CDR2 SQIVND, per germline (reference sequence). J gave up 4 bases and V 7 bases, and 6 bases lay outside the gene matches. CDR3 in amino acids: CASTDRAGETQYF. As DNA, the CDR3 is TGTGCCAGTACCGACAGGGCGGGAGAGACCCAGTACTTC.

V is TRBV28 and J is TRBJ2-5, with D perhaps TRBD1 or TRBD2 (6 bases each). The CDR3 consists of 16 residues. Germline V CDR1 and CDR2: MDHEN, SYDVKM. The V and J ends lost 2 bases and 1 base respectively, with 14 bases between them. The chain's CDR3 is CASSLLGARGQETQYF. In DNA form, the CDR3 reads TGTGCCAGCAGTTTACTGGGGGCGCGGGGCCAAGAGACCCAGTACTTC.

This clone was seen a handful of times. CDR3 sequence (DNA): TGTGCCAGCAGCCGCGGACAGGGGTTCCACGAGCAGTACTTC. Protein: CASSRGQGFHEQYF. The V gene is TRBV11-1, the J gene TRBJ2-7; 9 nucleotides line up with TRBD1. The CDR3 sequence is 14 residues long. Germline V gene data show CDR1 as SGHAT and CDR2 as FQDESV (reference sequence). V trimming: 5 bases; J trimming: 5 bases; junction bases outside the gene matches: 7.

This clone was found a few times. The chain uses TRBV6-1 and TRBJ1-5; D perhaps matches TRBD1 (5 bases). Germline-derived CDR1 and CDR2 are MNHNS and SASEGT. V lost 2 bases, J lost 5 bases, and 10 bases lay in between. This CDR3 has 14 residues. DNA of the CDR3: TGTGCCAGCAGTGAACGGGGCGGGGATCAGCCCCAGCATTTT. Translated, it gives CASSERGGDQPQHF.

This clone was seen more than once but under ten times. This chain's CDR3 is CASSGGGPWNTEAFF. The DNA for the CDR3 is TGTGCCAGCAGTGGGGGGGGACCTTGGAACACTGAAGCTTTCTTT. The gene calls are TRBV28 and TRBJ1-1; possible D gene TRBD1, 5 bases. V lost 5 bases and J lost 1, with 14 bases in between. This CDR3 contains 15 residues. Germline values: CDR1 MDHEN, CDR2 SYDVKM.

The V call is TRBV19, the J call TRBJ2-3; possibly TRBD1 for D (5 bases). There are 15 residues in the CDR3. V gave up 4 bases and J gave up 5 bases, with 16 bases separating them. The germline CDR1 and CDR2 sequences are LNHDA and SQIVND (reference sequence). CDR3 loop: CASSTSSVDIDTQYF. CDR3 DNA: TGTGCCAGTAGTACCTCGAGCGTGGACATAGATACGCAGTATTTT.

The V gene is TRBV29-1, the J gene TRBJ1-1; tentatively, D is TRBD1 (5 bases). This CDR3 is 14 amino acids long. The germline V and J ends were trimmed by 6 bases and 3 bases, with 17 bases remaining between them. Germline V lookup: CDR1 SQVTM, CDR2 ANQGSEA. CDR3 in DNA: TGCAGCGTATGGGCGTCCATCAGGGACACTGAAGCTTTCTTT. This codes for CSVWASIRDTEAFF.

V and J are TRBV18 and TRBJ2-2, with TRBD2 matching 12 bases. The CDR3 has 16 residues. Germline CDR1 KGHSH, CDR2 LQKENI. The J segment lost 1 base and the V segment lost 4 bases, leaving 1 base of the junction unmatched. The CDR3 DNA is TGTGCCAGCTCACAGACTAGCGGGAGGAACACCGGGGAGCTGTTTTTT. Its translation: CASSQTSGRNTGELFF.

Here the CDR3 reads CSVARTGNRYYEQYF. The CDR3 nucleotides are TGCAGCGTTGCAAGGACAGGTAATCGGTACTACGAGCAGTACTTC. The gene calls are TRBV29-1 and TRBJ2-7; 7 positions match TRBD1. There are 15 residues in the CDR3. The germline gives CDR1 SQVTM, CDR2 ANQGSEA. The junction had 12 bases not matched to a gene; V was cut back by 4 bases and J by 3 bases.

This chain joins TRBV19 and TRBJ1-2; 9 bases map to TRBD1. The CDR3 runs 14 residues. V lost 5 bases and J lost 4; bases outside the gene matches: 5. Germline CDR1 is LNHDA and CDR2 is SQIVND (reference sequence). In nucleotides, the CDR3 is TGTGCCAGTAGTGGACGGGACAGGGCCTATGGCTACACCTTC. Translated, it gives CASSGRDRAYGYTF.

The chain couples TRBV18 to TRBJ2-5, with a weak D call TRBD1 (6 bases). Trimming pared 2 bases from V and 2 bases from J, leaving 18 bases between. Germline CDR1 reads KGHSH; CDR2 reads LQKENI. The CDR3 runs 17 residues. CDR3 protein: CASSPYSLQGLQETQYF. As DNA, the CDR3 is TGTGCCAGCTCACCATACTCTTTACAGGGCCTGCAAGAGACCCAGTACTTC.

The CDR3 spells CASSPTGVNTGELFF. Here the CDR3 DNA reads TGTGCCAGCAGCCCGACAGGGGTGAACACCGGGGAGCTGTTTTTT. The gene calls are TRBV7-5 and TRBJ2-2; no check of the table's D call, TRBD1, against the DNA was made. TRBV7-5 is labeled a pseudogene. The CDR3 length is 15 residues.

As for this clone: This sample includes further DNA sequences coding for the same CDR3. V is TRBV18 and J is TRBJ2-3; TRBD2 aligns across 9 bases. The CDR3 is 15 residues long. Germline V gives CDR1 KGHSH, CDR2 LQKENI. The V and J ends lost 3 bases and 0 bases, in that order; junction bases with no gene match: 1. CDR3 nucleotide sequence: TGTGCCAGCTCACCTCTAGCGGGGAGCACAGATACGCAGTATTTT. Amino acids: CASSPLAGSTDTQYF.

This clone turned up a few times. This sequence joins TRBV11-1 and TRBJ2-1, with D tentatively TRBD1 (6 bases). Trimming shortened V by 3 bases and J by 6 bases, and 12 bases separated the two germline ends. This CDR3 is built from 14 residues. Germline V gene lookup returns CDR1 SGHAT and CDR2 FQDESV (reference sequence). This CDR3 is CASSLSRGPNEQFF. CDR3 DNA sequence: TGTGCCAGCAGCTTGTCCAGGGGTCCCAATGAGCAGTTCTTC.

This CDR3 reads CASSENRQGVNIQYF. In nucleotides, the CDR3 is TGTGCCAGCAGTGAAAACCGGCAGGGGGTAAACATTCAGTACTTC. The chain couples TRBV2 to TRBJ2-4; TRBD1 matches at 7 bases. Trimming removed 2 bases from V and 6 bases from J; junction bases left unmatched: 7. The CDR3 has 15 amino acids. The germline CDR1 and CDR2 sequences are SNHLY and FYNNEI.

This sequence joins TRBV28 and TRBJ1-2; TRBD1 is a possible D gene (5 bases). The CDR3 totals 14 residues. Per germline, CDR1 MDHEN and CDR2 SYDVKM. Between the trimmed V and J ends, which lost 2 bases and 6 bases, there was a span of 13 bases. The CDR3 DNA sequence: TGTGCCAGCAGTTTAACTAGGGGTGGGCATGGCTACACCTTC. Amino acids: CASSLTRGGHGYTF.

The chain combines TRBV9 with TRBJ1-2, with TRBD1 matching over 12 bases. The length of the CDR3 is 16 residues. Germline CDR1 reads SGDLS; CDR2 reads YYNGEE. Trimming removed 3 bases from V and 4 bases from J; junction bases left unmatched: 7. In nucleotides, the CDR3 is TGTGCCAGCAGCGCGGGACAGGGGGCAGTGGTCTATGGCTACACCTTC. Encoded protein: CASSAGQGAVVYGYTF.

The rearrangement uses TRBV6-8 and TRBJ2-2, with D possibly matching TRBD2 (6 bases). Germline V gene lookup returns CDR1 MNHGY and CDR2 SAAAGT. Trimming took off 9 bases at V and 8 bases at J, with 16 bases between the two ends. This CDR3 region has 13 residues. DNA for the CDR3: TGTGCCAGTACCTTTAGCGGTGGTGGGGAGCTGTTTTTT. Encoded protein: CASTFSGGGELFF.